This T cell receptor beta chain was identified during a study of T cell responses to AZD1222 COVID-19 vaccine. Study-wide results and limits: A rise in Spike-specific TCR breadth and depth followed two AZD1222 doses. Close to half of spike-specific TCRs reportedly recognize unmutated variant regions.

The germline V and J ends were trimmed by 2 bases and 5 bases, with 10 bases remaining between them. The germline V gene encodes CDR1 MNHEY and CDR2 SVGEGT. This CDR3 comprises 14 residues. Clones were read by immunoSEQ multiplex PCR, and TCRdb kept only the in-frame ones, dropping some. The profile shows around 180,000 clones, 88% of them singletons. As to this clone: Its antigen is unidentified.

The sequenced sample was peripheral blood, obtained on day 0 of AZD1222 vaccination. This receptor was identified in an adult in good health. The rearrangement joins TRBV6-2 or TRBV6-3 to TRBJ1-5; D remains unclear. The CDR3 protein is CASSYMQVYQPQHF. CDR3 DNA sequence: TGTGCCAGCAGTTACATGCAGGTCTATCAGCCCCAGCATTTT.